This entry lists 10 T cell receptor beta chains sequenced from one sample in a study of glioma-infiltrating T cells. The iRepertoire nested amplicon-rescue multiplex PCR amplified TCR alpha and beta CDR3s from RNA. TCRdb analysed the multiplex PCR reads with MiXCR anew, one entry per CDR3 protein. The data contain around 170,000 distinct CDR3 sequences, around 40% of them singletons. What was sequenced was glioma tissue, nonneoplastic brain tissue, or PBMCs (not recorded which). The receptors were gathered from a human donor with low-grade glioma or glioblastoma, undergoing nonglioma brain surgery, or in good health (not recorded which).

This chain links TRBV28 with TRBJ1-2; D might be TRBD1 (6 bases). CDR3 length: 16 residues. Trimming shortened V by 4 bases and J by 0 bases, and 15 bases separated the two germline ends. Germline CDR1 reads MDHEN; CDR2 reads SYDVKM. The CDR3 DNA reads TGTGCCAGCAGTTCCACAGGGTCGGGGGCTAACTATGGCTACACCTTC. Its protein is CASSSTGSGANYGYTF.

The genes are TRBV2 and TRBJ2-1, with TRBD2 matching over 7 bases. Unmatched junction bases numbered 5, after V lost 7 bases and J lost 11 bases. The germline V gene encodes CDR1 SNHLY and CDR2 FYNNEI. The CDR3 is made up of 11 amino acids. CDR3 residues: CASTERDKQFF. In DNA form, the CDR3 reads TGTGCCAGCACCGAGCGGGATAAGCAGTTCTTC.

This clonotype has at least ten counts. V gene TRBV4-1 combines with J gene TRBJ2-1, with D perhaps matching TRBD2 (6 bases). CDR3 length: 14 residues. V dropped 3 bases and J dropped 2 bases, with 8 bases sitting between them. Germline V gene sequence: CDR1 MGHRA, CDR2 YSYEKL. The CDR3 region is CASSHGRTYNEQFF. As DNA, the CDR3 is TGCGCCAGCAGCCACGGGAGAACCTACAATGAGCAGTTCTTC.

About this clonotype: Just one base apart from a much larger clone, this may be a read error. V is TRBV4-1 and J is TRBJ1-1; possibly TRBD1 for D (5 bases). Trimming took off 5 bases at V and 5 bases at J, with 15 bases between the two ends. Germline values: CDR1 MGHRA, CDR2 YSYEKL. The CDR3 runs 14 residues. CDR3 sequence reads: CASSMDRDLTEAFF. As DNA, the CDR3 is TGCGCCAGCAGCATGGACCGGGACCTAACTGAAGCTTTCTTT.

The genes are TRBV6-1 and TRBJ1-1; tentatively, D is TRBD1 (6 bases). The CDR3 is made up of 19 amino acids. Germline-derived CDR1 and CDR2 are MNHNS and SASEGT. Trimming removed 0 bases at V and 7 bases at J, with 27 bases between. The CDR3 region is CASSEALPQQGNGDNEAFF. CDR3 coding DNA: TGTGCCAGCAGTGAAGCGCTACCTCAACAAGGAAATGGGGACAATGAAGCTTTCTTT.

With respect to this clonotype: This may be a read error: a much more frequent sequence differs by one nucleotide. The chain uses TRBV20-1 and TRBJ2-1; 11 nucleotides line up with TRBD2. Trimming removed 8 bases from V and 10 bases from J; junction bases left unmatched: 10. Germline V gene data show CDR1 as DFQATT and CDR2 as SNEGSKA (reference sequence). The CDR3 sequence is 13 residues long. This CDR3 reads CSRPGLAVEEQFF. CDR3 bases: TGCAGTCGTCCGGGACTAGCGGTAGAAGAGCAGTTCTTC.

Ten or more counts support this clonotype. The gene calls are TRBV28 and TRBJ2-1; 14 bases agree with TRBD2. Germline CDR1 reads MDHEN; CDR2 reads SYDVKM. CDR3 length: 17 residues. J was trimmed by 6 bases and V by 2 bases; bases with no gene match: 6. Here the CDR3 reads CASSLPRGLAGANEQFF. The CDR3 coding sequence is TGTGCCAGCAGTTTACCTCGGGGACTAGCGGGAGCCAATGAGCAGTTCTTC.

This chain uses TRBV7-2 with TRBJ2-1; 10 bases map to TRBD2. The CDR3 length is 14 residues. CDR1 is SGHTA and CDR2 is FQGNSA in the germline V gene. V dropped 1 base and J dropped 8; count of bases not matched to a gene: 2. The DNA for the CDR3 is TGTGCCAGCAGCTTAGAAGCGGGAGGGGATGAGCAGTTCTTC. This encodes CASSLEAGGDEQFF.

This chain links TRBV7-2 with TRBJ2-1; the D is unclear. The germline V gene has CDR1 SGHTA and CDR2 FQGNSA. This CDR3 has 15 residues. Trimming stripped 7 bases from V and 6 bases from J, with 19 bases between. CDR3 sequence reads: CASIKSPGPGNEQFF. DNA for the CDR3: TGTGCCAGCATTAAAAGCCCAGGCCCGGGCAATGAGCAGTTCTTC. Together with reference TRBV7-2 and TRBJ2-1, the CDR3 gives the full variable domain: GAGVSQSPSNKVTEKGKDVELRCDPISGHTALYWYRQSLGQGLEFLIYFQGNSAPDKSGLPSDRFSAERTGGSVSTLTIQRTQQEDSAVYLCASIKSPGPGNEQFFGPGTRLTVL.

This clonotype was seen once. This chain joins TRBV28 and TRBJ2-5; D not certain. The CDR3 contains 19 residues. Trimming stripped 5 bases from V and 11 bases from J, with 36 bases between. The germline CDR1 and CDR2 sequences are MDHEN and SYDVKM. CDR3 sequence reads: CASSPSPALRALRYNEQYF. For the CDR3, the DNA is TGTGCCAGCAGTCCGTCCCCTGCTTTGAGAGCATTACGTTACAATGAGCAGTACTTC.